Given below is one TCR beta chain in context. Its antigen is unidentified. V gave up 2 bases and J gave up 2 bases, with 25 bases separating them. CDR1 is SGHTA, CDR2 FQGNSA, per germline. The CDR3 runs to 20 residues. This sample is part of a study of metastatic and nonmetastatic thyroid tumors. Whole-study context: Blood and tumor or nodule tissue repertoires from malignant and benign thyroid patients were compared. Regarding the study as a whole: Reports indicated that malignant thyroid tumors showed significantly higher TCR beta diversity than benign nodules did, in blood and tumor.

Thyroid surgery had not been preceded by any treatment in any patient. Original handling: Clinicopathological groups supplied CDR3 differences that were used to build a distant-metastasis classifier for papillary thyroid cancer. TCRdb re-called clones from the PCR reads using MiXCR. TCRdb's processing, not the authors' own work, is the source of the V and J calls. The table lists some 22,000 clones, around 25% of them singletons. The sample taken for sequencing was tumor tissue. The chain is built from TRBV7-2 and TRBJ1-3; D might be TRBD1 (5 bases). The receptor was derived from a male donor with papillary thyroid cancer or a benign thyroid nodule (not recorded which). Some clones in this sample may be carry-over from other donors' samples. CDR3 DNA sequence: TGTGCCAGCAGCTTACAGGGCCTGAAAACTAGACGGATGCCTGGAAACACCATATATTTT. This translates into CASSLQGLKTRRMPGNTIYF.